These 16 T cell receptor beta chains were sequenced from one sample in a study of T cell changes during pregnancy in multiple sclerosis. Produced via immunoSEQ multiplex PCR; TCRdb's table is partial and in-frame only. Here the sample spans approximately 11,000 clones, roughly 80% being singletons. The sequencing used CD8+ T cells from peripheral blood mononuclear cells, collected after pregnancy. The receptors come from a female donor in good health, enrolled as a control in a pregnancy study.

The gene calls are TRBV7-2 and TRBJ2-7, with D tentatively TRBD2 (6 bases). Germline CDR1 is SGHTA and CDR2 is FQGNSA. V was pared by 4 bases and J by 2 bases, with 12 bases between. The CDR3 consists of 14 residues. CDR3: CASSSGTETYEQYF. DNA for the CDR3: TGTGCCAGCAGCTCCGGGACTGAGACCTACGAGCAGTACTTC.

The V and J genes are TRBV28 and TRBJ2-7; TRBD1 agrees at 7 bases. V dropped 3 bases and J dropped 5; count of bases not matched to a gene: 7. CDR3 length equals 14 residues. Germline assignment: CDR1 MDHEN and CDR2 SYDVKM. The CDR3 nucleotides are TGTGCCAGCAGTTTGTTACAGGGGAGCAACGAGCAGTACTTC. Its translation: CASSLLQGSNEQYF.

The chain couples TRBV30 to TRBJ2-7, with TRBD1 matching over 8 bases. CDR1 GTSNPN and CDR2 SVGIG come from the germline V gene (reference sequence). This CDR3 has 16 residues. J lost 2 bases, V lost 2 bases, and 11 bases had no gene match. The CDR3 loop is CAWSHPGAGGPYEQYF. CDR3 DNA: TGTGCCTGGAGTCACCCAGGGGCAGGGGGCCCCTACGAGCAGTACTTC. The full variable domain, rest sourced from reference TRBV30 and TRBJ2-7, is SQTIHQWPATLVQPVGSPLSLECTVEGTSNPNLYWYRQAAGRGLQLLFYSVGIGQISSEVPQNLSASRPQDRQFILSSKKLLLSDSGFYLCAWSHPGAGGPYEQYFGPGTRLTVT.

This clone showed up just a few times. V and J are TRBV7-6 and TRBJ2-1; D is uncertain. V was trimmed by 2 bases and J by 0 bases, leaving 8 bases between them. In germline, CDR1 is SGHVS, CDR2 FNYEAQ. The CDR3 runs to 15 residues. As DNA, the CDR3 is TGTGCCAGCAGCTTACGCGCGAGCTCCTACAATGAGCAGTTCTTC. Translation: CASSLRASSYNEQFF.

The chain uses TRBV30 and TRBJ2-3, with D tentatively TRBD2 (5 bases). The germline V and J ends were trimmed by 7 bases and 2 bases, with 19 bases remaining between them. Germline CDR1 and CDR2: GTSNPN and SVGIG (reference sequence). CDR3 length equals 15 residues. The CDR3 DNA follows: TGTGCCTCGGACCTCAGCCTAGCAGACACAGATACGCAGTATTTT. Its protein product is CASDLSLADTDTQYF.

J is TRBJ1-2 and V is TRBV27; possibly TRBD1 for D (5 bases). The germline CDR1 and CDR2 sequences are MNHEY and SMNVEV (reference sequence). Trimming pared 6 bases from V and 4 bases from J, leaving 6 bases between. This CDR3 spans 11 amino acids. The CDR3 coding sequence is TGTGCCAGCAGGGGGCCCTATGGCTACACCTTC. It specifies CASRGPYGYTF.

V and J are TRBV11-2 and TRBJ1-2, with 9 bases identical to TRBD1. The CDR3 sequence is 15 residues long. CDR1 and CDR2 (germline): SGHAT, FQNNGV. The V gene end was trimmed by 2 bases and the J gene end by 0 bases; junction bases not matched to a gene: 1. CDR3 sequence reads: CASSLRQGANYGYTF. DNA of the CDR3: TGTGCCAGCAGCTTAAGACAGGGGGCTAACTATGGCTACACCTTC.

The chain has TRBV27 and TRBJ2-7, with D possibly TRBD2 on 6 matching bases. CDR1 is MNHEY and CDR2 is SMNVEV in the germline V gene (reference sequence). This CDR3 is built from 17 residues. V was shortened by 3 bases and J by 1 base, with 19 bases between the two germline ends. CDR3 nucleotide sequence: TGTGCCAGCAGTTTCCGGCGCAGGGCGGGGAGGTCCTACGAGCAGTACTTC. Translating gives CASSFRRRAGRSYEQYF.

The J gene is TRBJ2-5, the V gene TRBV9; 7 bases align to TRBD2. V gave up 7 bases and J gave up 1 base; unmatched junction bases: 10. This CDR3 spans 15 amino acids. Germline-derived CDR1 and CDR2 are SGDLS and YYNGEE. The CDR3 DNA reads as TGTGCCAGCTCCCCAGGGAGGGTAACCCAAGAGACCCAGTACTTC. This encodes CASSPGRVTQETQYF. Complete variable domain (other parts from reference TRBV9 and TRBJ2-5): DSGVTQTPKHLITATGQRVTLRCSPRSGDLSVYWYQQSLDQGLQFLIQYYNGEERAKGNILERFSAQQFPDLHSELNLSSLELGDSALYFCASSPGRVTQETQYFGPGTRLLVL.

The rearrangement links TRBV4-1 to TRBJ2-2; tentative D call: TRBD1 (5 bases). Germline lookup yields CDR1 MGHRA and CDR2 YSYEKL. The CDR3 consists of 17 residues. The V end lost 3 bases, the J end lost 5 bases, and 19 bases lay between the germline ends. CDR3: CASSQDKGVKGTGELFF. The DNA for the CDR3 is TGCGCCAGCAGCCAGGACAAAGGGGTTAAAGGGACCGGGGAGCTGTTTTTT.

This clone showed up just a few times. This rearrangement joins TRBV7-2 to TRBJ2-7; 12 bases are a match to TRBD2. Per germline, CDR1 SGHTA and CDR2 FQGNSA. V shed 5 bases and J 5 bases; nucleotides not matched to a gene: 4. The CDR3 covers 14 residues. CDR3 nucleotide sequence: TGTGCCAGCAGCGGACTAGCGGGAAGGAACGAGCAGTACTTC. Protein sequence: CASSGLAGRNEQYF.

The chain recombines TRBV13 with TRBJ2-6, with 7 bases identical to TRBD1. The J segment lost 2 bases and the V segment lost 5 bases, leaving 15 bases of the junction unmatched. CDR1 and CDR2 (germline): PRHDT, FYEKMQ (reference sequence). The CDR3 sequence is 19 residues long. The CDR3 DNA follows: TGTGCCAGCAGCCACTACCGGGACAGTGTTTTTCCTGGGGCCAACGTCCTGACTTTC. This sequence encodes CASSHYRDSVFPGANVLTF.

V usage is TRBV19 and J usage is TRBJ2-1; possibly TRBD1 for D (5 bases). Germline CDR1 LNHDA, CDR2 SQIVND (reference sequence). Trimming shortened V by 1 base and J by 0 bases, and 7 bases separated the two germline ends. The CDR3 totals 15 residues. Here the CDR3 reads CASSIVDSSYNEQFF. CDR3 nucleotide sequence: TGTGCCAGTAGTATAGTTGACAGCTCCTACAATGAGCAGTTCTTC.

This sequence joins TRBV19 and TRBJ1-1; D uncertain. CDR1 is LNHDA, CDR2 SQIVND, per germline (reference sequence). The germline V and J ends were trimmed by 8 bases and 6 bases, with 22 bases remaining between them. The CDR3 totals 15 residues. CDR3 bases: TGTGCCAGTGCAGGATCCCTCTCGAAGTTAGCTGAAGCTTTCTTT. Translating gives CASAGSLSKLAEAFF. The full variable domain, completed using reference TRBV19 and TRBJ1-1, is DGGITQSPKYLFRKEGQNVTLSCEQNLNHDAMYWYRQDPGQGLRLIYYSQIVNDFQKGDIAEGYSVSREKKESFPLTVTSAQKNPTAFYLCASAGSLSKLAEAFFGQGTRLTVV.

CDR3 bases: TGTGCCATCGGGACAGGGTCCGGGGAGCTGTTTTTT. This gives the protein CAIGTGSGELFF. This chain uses TRBV10-3 with TRBJ2-2; 9 positions agree with TRBD1. The CDR3 sequence is 12 residues long. CDR1 is ENHRY, CDR2 SYGVKD, per germline. V dropped 8 bases and J dropped 6; count of bases not matched to a gene: 1.

V and J are TRBV11-3 and TRBJ2-6, with a weak D call TRBD2 (6 bases). Per germline, CDR1 SGHNT and CDR2 YENEEA. The CDR3 extends over 17 amino acids. V lost 8 bases and J 0 bases, leaving 17 bases between the germline ends. CDR3: CASSGDFGGSGANVLTF. The CDR3 DNA reads as TGTGCCAGCTCAGGAGATTTCGGGGGCTCTGGGGCCAACGTCCTGACTTTC.